Given below is one T cell receptor (beta chain) in context. The CDR3 runs 16 residues. Germline V gene data show CDR1 as SNHLY and CDR2 as FYNNEI. V lost 7 bases, J lost 4 bases, and 12 bases stayed unmatched. The sample originates from a study of blood T cell repertoires in COVID-19. Libraries were prepared by immunoSEQ multiplex PCR; TCRdb keeps only in-frame clonotypes and omits some of them. This sample carries 80,000 to 100,000 clones, roughly 87% of them seen once, and the ten largest clones take 4.5%. This TCR was recovered from a man between 65 and 85 years old with acute or convalescent COVID-19. The sample was peripheral blood. The rearrangement links TRBV2 to TRBJ2-2; 7 positions agree with TRBD1. The CDR3 spells CASTSGRGLATGELFF. The CDR3 DNA follows: TGTGCCAGCACCTCCGGTAGGGGGCTTGCCACCGGGGAGCTGTTTTTT. The full variable domain, with the rest looked up from reference TRBV2 and TRBJ2-2, is EPEVTQTPSHQVTQMGQEVILRCVPISNHLYFYWYRQILGQKVEFLVSFYNNEISEKSEIFDDQFSVERPDGSNFTLKIRSTKLEDSAMYFCASTSGRGLATGELFFGEGSRLTVL.